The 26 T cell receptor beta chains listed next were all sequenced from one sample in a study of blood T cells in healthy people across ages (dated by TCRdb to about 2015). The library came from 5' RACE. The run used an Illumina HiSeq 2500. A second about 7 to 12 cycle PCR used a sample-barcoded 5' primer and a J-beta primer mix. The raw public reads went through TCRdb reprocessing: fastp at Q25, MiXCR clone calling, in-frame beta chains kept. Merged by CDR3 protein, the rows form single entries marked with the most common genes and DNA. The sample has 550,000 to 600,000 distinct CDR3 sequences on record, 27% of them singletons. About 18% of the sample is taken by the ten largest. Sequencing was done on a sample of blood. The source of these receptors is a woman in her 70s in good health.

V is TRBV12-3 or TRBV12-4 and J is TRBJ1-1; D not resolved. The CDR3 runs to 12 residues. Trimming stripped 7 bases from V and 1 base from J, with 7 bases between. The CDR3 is CASIRQNTEAFF. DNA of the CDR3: TGTGCCAGCATTCGGCAGAACACTGAAGCTTTCTTT.

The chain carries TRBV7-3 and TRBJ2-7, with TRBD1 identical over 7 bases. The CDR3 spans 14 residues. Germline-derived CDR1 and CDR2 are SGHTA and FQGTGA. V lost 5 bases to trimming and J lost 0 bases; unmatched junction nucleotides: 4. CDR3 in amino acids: CASSVTGDSYEQYF. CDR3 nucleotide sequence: TGTGCCAGCAGCGTTACAGGGGACTCCTACGAGCAGTACTTC.

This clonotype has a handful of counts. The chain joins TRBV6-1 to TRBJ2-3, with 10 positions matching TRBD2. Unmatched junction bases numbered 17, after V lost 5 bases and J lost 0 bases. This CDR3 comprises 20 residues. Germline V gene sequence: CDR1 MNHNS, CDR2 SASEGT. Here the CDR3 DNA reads TGTGCCAGCAGTCCCCGGGTTCGGCAAGCGGGGGGGCCGAGCACAGATACGCAGTATTTT. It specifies CASSPRVRQAGGPSTDTQYF.

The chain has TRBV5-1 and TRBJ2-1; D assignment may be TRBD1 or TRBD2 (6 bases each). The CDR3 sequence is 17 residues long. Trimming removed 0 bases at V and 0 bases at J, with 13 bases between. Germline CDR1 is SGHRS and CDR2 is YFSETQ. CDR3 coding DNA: TGCGCCAGCAGCTTGGAGCCACAGGGAGGCTCCTACAATGAGCAGTTCTTC. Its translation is CASSLEPQGGSYNEQFF.

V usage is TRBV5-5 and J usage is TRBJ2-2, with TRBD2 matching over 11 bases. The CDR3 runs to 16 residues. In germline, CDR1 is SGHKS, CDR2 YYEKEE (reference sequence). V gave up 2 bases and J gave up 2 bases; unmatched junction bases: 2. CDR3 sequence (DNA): TGTGCCAGCAGCTTTGGACTAGCGGGTAACACCGGGGAGCTGTTTTTT. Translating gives CASSFGLAGNTGELFF.

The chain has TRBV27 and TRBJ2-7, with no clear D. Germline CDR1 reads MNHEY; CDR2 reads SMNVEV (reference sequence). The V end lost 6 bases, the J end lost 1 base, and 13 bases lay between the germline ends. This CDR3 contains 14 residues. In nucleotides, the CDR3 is TGTGCCAGCAGCCCAGTCGGCGCATCCTACGAGCAGTACTTC. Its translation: CASSPVGASYEQYF.

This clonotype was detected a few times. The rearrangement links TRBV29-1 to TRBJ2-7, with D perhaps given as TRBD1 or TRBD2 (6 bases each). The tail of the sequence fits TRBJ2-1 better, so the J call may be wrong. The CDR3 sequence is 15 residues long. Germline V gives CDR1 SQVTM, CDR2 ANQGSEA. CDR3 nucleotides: TGCAGCGTTGCGTCCGACAGGTTGGGGGGCAATGAGCAGTTCTTC. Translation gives CSVASDRLGGNEQFF.

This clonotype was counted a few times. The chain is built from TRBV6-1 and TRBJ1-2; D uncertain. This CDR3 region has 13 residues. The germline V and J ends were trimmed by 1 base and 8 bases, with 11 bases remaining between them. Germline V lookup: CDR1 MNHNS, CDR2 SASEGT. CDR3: CASSEDLGGGYTF. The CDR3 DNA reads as TGTGCCAGCAGTGAAGATCTGGGAGGGGGCTACACCTTC.

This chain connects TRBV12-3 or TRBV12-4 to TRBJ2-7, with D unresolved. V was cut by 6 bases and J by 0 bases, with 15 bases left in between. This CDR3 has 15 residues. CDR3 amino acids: CASSRPGQASYEQYF. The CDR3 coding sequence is TGTGCCAGCAGCCGTCCGGGCCAAGCCTCCTACGAGCAGTACTTC.

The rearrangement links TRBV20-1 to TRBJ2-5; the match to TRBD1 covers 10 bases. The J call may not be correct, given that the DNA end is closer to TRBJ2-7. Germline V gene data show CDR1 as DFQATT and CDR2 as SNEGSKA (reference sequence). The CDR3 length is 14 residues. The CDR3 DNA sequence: TGCAGTGCCGGATCCGGGACAGGGGCCTACGAGCAGTACTTC. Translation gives CSAGSGTGAYEQYF.

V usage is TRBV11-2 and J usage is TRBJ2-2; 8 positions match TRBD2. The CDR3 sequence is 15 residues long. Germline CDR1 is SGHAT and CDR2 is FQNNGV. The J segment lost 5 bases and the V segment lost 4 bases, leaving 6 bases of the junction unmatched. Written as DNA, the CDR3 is TGTGCCAGCAGCTCTTTAGCGGGGAAGACCGGGGAGCTGTTTTTT. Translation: CASSSLAGKTGELFF. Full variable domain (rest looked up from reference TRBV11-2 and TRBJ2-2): EAGVAQSPRYKIIEKRQSVAFWCNPISGHATLYWYQQILGQGPKLLIQFQNNGVVDDSQLPKDRFSAERLKGVDSTLKIQPAKLEDSAVYLCASSSLAGKTGELFFGEGSRLTVL.

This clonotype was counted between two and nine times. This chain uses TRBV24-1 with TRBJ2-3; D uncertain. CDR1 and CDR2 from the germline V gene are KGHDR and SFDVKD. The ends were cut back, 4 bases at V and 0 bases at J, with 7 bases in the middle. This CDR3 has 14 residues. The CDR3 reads CATSERTSTDTQYF. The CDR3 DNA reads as TGTGCCACCAGTGAAAGAACTAGCACAGATACGCAGTATTTT.

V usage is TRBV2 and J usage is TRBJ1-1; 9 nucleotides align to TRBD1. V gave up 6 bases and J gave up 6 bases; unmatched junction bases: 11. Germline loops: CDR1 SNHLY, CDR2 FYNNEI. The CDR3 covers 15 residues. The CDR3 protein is CASRSRRDRDPEAFF. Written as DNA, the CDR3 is TGTGCCAGCAGATCTCGCCGGGACAGGGACCCTGAAGCTTTCTTT.

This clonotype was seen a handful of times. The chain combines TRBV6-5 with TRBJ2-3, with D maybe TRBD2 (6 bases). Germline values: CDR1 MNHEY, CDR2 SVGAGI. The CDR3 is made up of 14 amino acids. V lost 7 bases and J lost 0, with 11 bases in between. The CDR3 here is CASKSGFSTDTQYF. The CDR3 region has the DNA TGTGCCAGCAAGAGCGGGTTTAGCACAGATACGCAGTATTTT.

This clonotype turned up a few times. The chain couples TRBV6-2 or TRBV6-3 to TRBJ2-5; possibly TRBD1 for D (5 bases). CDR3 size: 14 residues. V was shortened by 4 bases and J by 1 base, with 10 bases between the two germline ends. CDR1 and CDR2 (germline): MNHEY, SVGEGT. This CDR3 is CASSFTRGQETQYF. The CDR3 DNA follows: TGTGCCAGCAGTTTTACAAGGGGCCAAGAGACCCAGTACTTC.

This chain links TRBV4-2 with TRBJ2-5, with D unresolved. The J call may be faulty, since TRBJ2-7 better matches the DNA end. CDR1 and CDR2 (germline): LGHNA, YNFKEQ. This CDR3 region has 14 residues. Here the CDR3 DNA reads TGTGCCAGCAGCCATCCCGGGTCTGCCTACGAGCAGTACTTC. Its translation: CASSHPGSAYEQYF.

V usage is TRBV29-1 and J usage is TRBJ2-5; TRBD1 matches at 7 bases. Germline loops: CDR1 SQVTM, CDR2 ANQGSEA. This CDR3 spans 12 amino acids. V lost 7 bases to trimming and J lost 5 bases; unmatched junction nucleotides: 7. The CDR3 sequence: CSALTGWETQYF. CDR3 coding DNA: TGCAGCGCCTTGACAGGGTGGGAGACCCAGTACTTC.

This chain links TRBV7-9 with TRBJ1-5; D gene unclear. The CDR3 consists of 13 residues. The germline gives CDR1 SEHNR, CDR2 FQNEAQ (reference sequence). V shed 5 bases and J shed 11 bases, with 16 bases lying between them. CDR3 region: CASSLDGTSSQHF. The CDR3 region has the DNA TGTGCCAGCAGCCTCGACGGAACCTCGTCCCAGCATTTT. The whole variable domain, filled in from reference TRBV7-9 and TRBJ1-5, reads DTGVSQNPRHKITKRGQNVTFRCDPISEHNRLYWYRQTLGQGPEFLTYFQNEAQLEKSRLLSDRFSAERPKGSFSTLEIQRTEQGDSAMYLCASSLDGTSSQHFGDGTRLSIL.

This CDR3 reads CSVGQMNTGELFF. Here the CDR3 DNA reads TGCAGCGTTGGACAGATGAACACCGGGGAGCTGTTTTTT. The chain combines TRBV29-1 with TRBJ2-2, with D possibly TRBD1 on 5 matching bases. V was clipped by 4 bases and J by 1 base, with 7 bases between them. Germline values: CDR1 SQVTM, CDR2 ANQGSEA. CDR3 length: 13 residues.

CDR3 DNA sequence: TGTGCCAGCAGTCTGTGGACTAGCGGCCTCCAAGAGACCCAGTACTTC. Protein sequence: CASSLWTSGLQETQYF. The chain recombines TRBV6-2 or TRBV6-3 with TRBJ2-5; the match to TRBD2 covers 10 bases. V dropped 5 bases and J dropped 1; count of bases not matched to a gene: 7. The CDR3 length is 16 residues. Germline V gives CDR1 MNHEY, CDR2 SVGEGT.

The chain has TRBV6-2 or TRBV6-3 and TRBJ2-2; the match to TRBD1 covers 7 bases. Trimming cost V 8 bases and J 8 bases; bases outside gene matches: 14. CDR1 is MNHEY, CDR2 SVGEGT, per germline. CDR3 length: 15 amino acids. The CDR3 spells CASGPTGSNRGELFF. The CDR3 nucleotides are TGTGCCAGCGGCCCGACAGGGAGTAATAGGGGGGAGCTGTTTTTT.

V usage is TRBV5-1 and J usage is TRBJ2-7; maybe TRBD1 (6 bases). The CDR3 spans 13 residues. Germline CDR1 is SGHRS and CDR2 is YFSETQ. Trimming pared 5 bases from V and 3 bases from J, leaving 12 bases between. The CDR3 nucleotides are TGCGCCAGCAGAACCCGGGACAACTACGAGCAGTACTTC. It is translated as CASRTRDNYEQYF. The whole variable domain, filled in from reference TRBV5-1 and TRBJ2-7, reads KAGVTQTPRYLIKTRGQQVTLSCSPISGHRSVSWYQQTPGQGLQFLFEYFSETQRNKGNFPGRFSGRQFSNSRSEMNVSTLELGDSALYLCASRTRDNYEQYFGPGTRLTVT.

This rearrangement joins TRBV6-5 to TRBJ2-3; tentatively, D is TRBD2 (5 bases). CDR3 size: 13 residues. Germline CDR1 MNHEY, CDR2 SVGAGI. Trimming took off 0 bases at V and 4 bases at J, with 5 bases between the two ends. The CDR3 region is CASSYSRADTQYF. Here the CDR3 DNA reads TGTGCCAGCAGTTACTCGAGGGCAGATACGCAGTATTTT.

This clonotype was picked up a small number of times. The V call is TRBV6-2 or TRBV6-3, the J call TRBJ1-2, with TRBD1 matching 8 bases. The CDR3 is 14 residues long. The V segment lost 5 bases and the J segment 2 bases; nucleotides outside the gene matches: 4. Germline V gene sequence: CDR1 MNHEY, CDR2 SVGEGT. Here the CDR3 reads CASSRQGINYGYTF. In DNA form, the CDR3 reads TGTGCCAGCAGTCGACAGGGGATAAACTATGGCTACACCTTC.

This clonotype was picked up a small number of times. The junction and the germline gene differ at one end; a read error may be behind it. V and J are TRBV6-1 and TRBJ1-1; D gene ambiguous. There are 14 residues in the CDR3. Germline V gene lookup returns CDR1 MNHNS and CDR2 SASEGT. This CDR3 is CASSDLGFNTEAFF. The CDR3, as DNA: TGTGCCAGCAGTGACCTGGGGTTTAACACTGAAGCCTTCTTT.

The CDR3 nucleotides read TGTGCCAGCAGCTTAAGATCGGGCACTCAAGAGACCCAGTACTTC. It codes for CASSLRSGTQETQYF. The rearrangement links TRBV7-3 to TRBJ2-5; D gene ambiguous. Germline V gene sequence: CDR1 SGHTA, CDR2 FQGTGA. The CDR3 extends over 15 amino acids. V was cut by 1 base and J by 2 bases, with 11 bases left in between.